This T cell receptor beta chain was sequenced during a study of blood T cell repertoires in COVID-19 (dated by TCRdb to 2018 to 2021). Notes on the research overall: Samples covering the acute and convalescent phases of COVID-19 were provided by collaborators in the United States, Italy and Spain. The material from the prospective study consisted of cDNA or gDNA derived from T cells, B-cell-depleted T cells, or PBMCs. Subjects who had been exposed to COVID-19, were actively infected with it, or had recovered from it provided the deeply sampled blood TCRbeta repertoires that made up the dataset. The repertoires were released in a freely available public database intended as a resource for research on the immune response to SARS-CoV-2. The samples were drawn from two sources: the first 160 participants of the ongoing ImmuneRACE study, and 1,254 subjects contributed by 6 global collaborators. A de-identified subject ID, COVID-19 status, age in years and sex were almost always included in the sample metadata. Where HLA class I and class II types were available, the types were taken from metadata supplied by the sample provider, not from assay-based typing. Beyond this particular receptor, the publication reports: How much clinical and demographic metadata was included differed by source and by participant, and the metadata was provided uncurated.

Points on this clone: The antigen it recognizes is unknown. No base-level quality is on record; no much larger clone is a single base apart.

TCRbeta CDR3 regions were amplified from genomic DNA using the immunoSEQ Assay, a bias-controlled multiplex PCR. The original pipeline was this. The number of nucleated cells in each sample was estimated by amplification of reference gene primers within the assay. To quantify the absolute abundance of each unique TCRbeta CDR3 rearrangement, sequence reads were collapsed and filtered. For each sample, productive Simpson clonality was calculated as the square root of Simpson's diversity index across productive rearrangements. TCRdb limited this immuneACCESS table to in-frame rearrangements with V and J called. A share of clones is missing; checked studies link under half to unresolved V genes, and the rest is unexplained. V and J calls and clone size are given by that table; D and trimming were obtained from the DNA. This sample lists 200,000 to 300,000 clones; around 88% were detected once. Less than 4% of the sample belongs to the ten largest clones.

Including the terminal cysteine and phenylalanine, the CDR3 comprises 14 residues. Of the read, only the CDR3 DNA is kept; its 42 bases are in frame from base 1. V was cut back by 0 bases and J by 0 bases, leaving a gap of 5 bases between them. The germline V gene encodes CDR1 SGHDN and CDR2 FVKESK. A second Seattle source provided samples from volunteer blood donors who had recovered from COVID-19. The collaborating institutions used their own protocols to collect whole blood in K2EDTA tubes. For TCRbeta analysis, collaborators shipped samples in one of three forms: frozen whole blood, isolated PBMCs, or DNA extracted from either of those sample types.

The chain employs TRBV14 and TRBJ1-1, with no confidently assigned D gene. The specimen was peripheral blood. The receptor was derived from a woman aged 25 to 45 who had recovered from COVID-19. The DNA reads TGTGCCAGCAGCCAAGATTCCATGAACACTGAAGCTTTCTTT. This codes for CASSQDSMNTEAFF.